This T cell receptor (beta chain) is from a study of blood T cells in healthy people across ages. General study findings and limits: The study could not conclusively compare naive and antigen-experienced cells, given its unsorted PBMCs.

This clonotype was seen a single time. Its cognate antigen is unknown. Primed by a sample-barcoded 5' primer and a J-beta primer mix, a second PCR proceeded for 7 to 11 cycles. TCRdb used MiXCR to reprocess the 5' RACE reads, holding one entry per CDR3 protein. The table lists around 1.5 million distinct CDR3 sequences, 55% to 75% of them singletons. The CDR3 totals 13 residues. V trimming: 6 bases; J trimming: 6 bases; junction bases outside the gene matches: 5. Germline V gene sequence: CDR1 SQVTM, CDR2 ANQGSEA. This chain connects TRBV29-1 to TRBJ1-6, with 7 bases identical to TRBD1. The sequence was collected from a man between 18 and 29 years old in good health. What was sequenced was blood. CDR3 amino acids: CSVTTGSNSPLHF. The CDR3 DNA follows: TGCAGCGTCACGACAGGGTCTAATTCACCCCTCCACTTT.